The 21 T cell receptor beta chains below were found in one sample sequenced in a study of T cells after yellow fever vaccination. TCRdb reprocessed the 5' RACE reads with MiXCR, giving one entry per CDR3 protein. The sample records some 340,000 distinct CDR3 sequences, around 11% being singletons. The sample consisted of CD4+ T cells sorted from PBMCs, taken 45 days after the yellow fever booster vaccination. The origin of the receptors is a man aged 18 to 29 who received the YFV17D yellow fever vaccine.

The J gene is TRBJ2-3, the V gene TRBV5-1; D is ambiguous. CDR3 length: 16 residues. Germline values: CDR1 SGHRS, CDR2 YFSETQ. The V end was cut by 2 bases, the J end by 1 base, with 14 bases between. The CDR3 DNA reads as TGCGCCAGCAGCTTAGCCAGCGCCAGTCGCACAGATACGCAGTATTTT. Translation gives CASSLASASRTDTQYF.

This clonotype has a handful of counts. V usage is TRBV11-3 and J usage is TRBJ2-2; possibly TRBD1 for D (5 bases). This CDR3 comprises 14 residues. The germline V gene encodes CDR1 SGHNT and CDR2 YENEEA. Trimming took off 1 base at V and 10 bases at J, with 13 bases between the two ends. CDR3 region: CASSLAMWGPELFF. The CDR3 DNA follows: TGTGCCAGCAGCTTAGCGATGTGGGGCCCGGAGCTGTTTTTT.

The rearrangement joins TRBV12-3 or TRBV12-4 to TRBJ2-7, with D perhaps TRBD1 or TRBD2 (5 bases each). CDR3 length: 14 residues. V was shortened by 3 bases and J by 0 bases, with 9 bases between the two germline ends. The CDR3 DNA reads TGTGCCAGCAGTTTTCGAGGGGTCTCCTACGAGCAGTACTTC. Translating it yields CASSFRGVSYEQYF.

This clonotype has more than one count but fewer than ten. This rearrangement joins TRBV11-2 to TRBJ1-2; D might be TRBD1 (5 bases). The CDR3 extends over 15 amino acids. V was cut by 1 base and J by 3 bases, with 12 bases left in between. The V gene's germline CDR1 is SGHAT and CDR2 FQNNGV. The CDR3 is CASSLGGAVHYGYTF. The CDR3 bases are TGTGCCAGCAGCTTAGGCGGGGCAGTTCACTATGGCTACACCTTC.

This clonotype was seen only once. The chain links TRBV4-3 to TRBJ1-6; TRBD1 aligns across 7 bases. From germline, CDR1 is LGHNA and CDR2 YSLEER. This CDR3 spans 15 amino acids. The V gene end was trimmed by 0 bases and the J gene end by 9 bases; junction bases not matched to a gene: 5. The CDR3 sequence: CASSQEETGSSPLHF. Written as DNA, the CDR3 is TGCGCCAGCAGCCAAGAAGAGACAGGGAGTTCACCCCTCCACTTT.

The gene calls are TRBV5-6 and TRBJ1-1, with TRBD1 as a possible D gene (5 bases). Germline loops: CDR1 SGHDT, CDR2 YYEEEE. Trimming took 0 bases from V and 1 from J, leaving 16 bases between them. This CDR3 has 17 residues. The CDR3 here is CASSLGGRAGTNTEAFF. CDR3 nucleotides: TGTGCCAGCAGCTTGGGGGGAAGGGCAGGGACGAACACTGAAGCTTTCTTT.

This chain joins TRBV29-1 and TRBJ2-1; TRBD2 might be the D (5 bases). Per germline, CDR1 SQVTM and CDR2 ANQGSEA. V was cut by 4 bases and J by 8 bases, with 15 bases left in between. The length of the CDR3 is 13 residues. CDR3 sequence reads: CSVGPAGWDEQFF. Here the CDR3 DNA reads TGCAGCGTTGGCCCGGCGGGTTGGGATGAGCAGTTCTTC.

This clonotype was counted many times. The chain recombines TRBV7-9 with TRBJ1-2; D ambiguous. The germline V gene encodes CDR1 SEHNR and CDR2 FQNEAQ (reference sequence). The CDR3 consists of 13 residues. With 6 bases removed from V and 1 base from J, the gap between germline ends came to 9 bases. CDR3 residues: CASRHRINYGYTF. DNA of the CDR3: TGTGCCAGCAGGCATCGGATTAACTATGGCTACACCTTC.

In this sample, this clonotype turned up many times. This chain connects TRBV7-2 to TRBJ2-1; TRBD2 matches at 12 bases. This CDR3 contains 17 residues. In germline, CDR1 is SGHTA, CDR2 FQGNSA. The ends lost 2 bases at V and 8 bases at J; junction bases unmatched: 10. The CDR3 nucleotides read TGTGCCAGCAGCTTATCAGTTCTAGCGGGGGGGCGCGATGAGCAGTTCTTC. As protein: CASSLSVLAGGRDEQFF.

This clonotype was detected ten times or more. CDR3 in amino acids: CASSPLAGGNYNEQFF. The CDR3 nucleotides are TGTGCCAGCTCACCCTTAGCGGGGGGGAACTACAATGAGCAGTTCTTC. This sequence joins TRBV18 and TRBJ2-1; 11 positions match TRBD2. J lost 3 bases, V lost 3 bases, and 4 bases had no gene match. This CDR3 has 16 amino acids. The V gene's germline CDR1 is KGHSH and CDR2 LQKENI. Full variable domain (remainder filled in from reference TRBV18 and TRBJ2-1): NAGVMQNPRHLVRRRGQEARLRCSPMKGHSHVYWYRQLPEEGLKFMVYLQKENIIDESGMPKERFSAEFPKEGPSILRIQQVVRGDSAAYFCASSPLAGGNYNEQFFGPGTRLTVL.

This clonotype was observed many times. The CDR3 bases are TGCGCCAGCAGCATAGGGACTGCGAGCTCCTACAATGAGCAGTTCTTC. Amino acid sequence: CASSIGTASSYNEQFF. This chain links TRBV5-1 with TRBJ2-1, with a possible D match to TRBD2 (6 bases). V lost 4 bases, J lost 0 bases, and 14 bases lay in between. CDR1 and CDR2 from the germline V gene are SGHRS and YFSETQ. This CDR3 is built from 16 residues.

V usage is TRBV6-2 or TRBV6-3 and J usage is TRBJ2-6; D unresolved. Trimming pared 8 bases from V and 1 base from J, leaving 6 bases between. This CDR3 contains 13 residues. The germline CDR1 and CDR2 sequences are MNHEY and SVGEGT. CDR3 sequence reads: CASAASGANVLTF. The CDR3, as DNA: TGTGCCAGCGCGGCTTCTGGGGCCAACGTCCTGACTTTC.

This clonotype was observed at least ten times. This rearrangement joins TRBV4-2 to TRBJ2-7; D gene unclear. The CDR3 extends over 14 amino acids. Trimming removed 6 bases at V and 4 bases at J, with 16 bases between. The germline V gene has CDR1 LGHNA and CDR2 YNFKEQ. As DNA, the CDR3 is TGTGCCAGCAGGCCCCCTGAGAGAGATTACGAGCAGTACTTC. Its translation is CASRPPERDYEQYF.

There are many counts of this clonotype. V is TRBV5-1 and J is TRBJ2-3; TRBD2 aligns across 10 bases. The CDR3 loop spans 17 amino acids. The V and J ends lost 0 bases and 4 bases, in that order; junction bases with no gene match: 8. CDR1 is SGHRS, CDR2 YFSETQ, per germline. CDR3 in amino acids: CASSLGVAGGRADTQYF. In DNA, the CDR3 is TGCGCCAGCAGCTTGGGCGTAGCGGGGGGCAGGGCAGATACGCAGTATTTT.

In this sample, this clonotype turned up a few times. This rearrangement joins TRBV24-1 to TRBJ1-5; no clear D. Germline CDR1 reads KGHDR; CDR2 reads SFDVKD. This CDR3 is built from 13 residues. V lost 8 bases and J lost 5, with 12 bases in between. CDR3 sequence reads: CATTQSRDQPQHF. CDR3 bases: TGTGCCACCACCCAGTCCCGGGATCAGCCCCAGCATTTT.

The CDR3 spells CASSQTGVQETQYF. The CDR3 coding sequence is TGTGCCAGCAGTCAAACAGGGGTCCAAGAGACCCAGTACTTC. The V and J genes are TRBV6-1 and TRBJ2-5, with 7 bases lining up with TRBD1. Germline values: CDR1 MNHNS, CDR2 SASEGT. Trimming took 5 bases from V and 1 from J; bases not matched to a gene: 4. This CDR3 is built from 14 residues.

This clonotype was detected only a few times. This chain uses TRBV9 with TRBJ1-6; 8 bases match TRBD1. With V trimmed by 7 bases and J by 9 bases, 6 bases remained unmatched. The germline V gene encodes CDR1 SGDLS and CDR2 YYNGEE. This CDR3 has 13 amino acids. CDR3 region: CASGQGGSSPLHF. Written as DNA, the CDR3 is TGTGCCAGCGGACAGGGTGGAAGTTCACCCCTCCACTTT.

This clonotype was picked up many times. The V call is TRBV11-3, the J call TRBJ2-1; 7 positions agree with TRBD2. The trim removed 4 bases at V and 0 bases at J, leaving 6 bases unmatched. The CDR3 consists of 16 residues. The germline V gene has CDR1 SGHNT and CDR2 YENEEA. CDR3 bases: TGTGCCAGCAGCTCCTCTAGCGGATTCTCCTACAATGAGCAGTTCTTC. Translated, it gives CASSSSSGFSYNEQFF.

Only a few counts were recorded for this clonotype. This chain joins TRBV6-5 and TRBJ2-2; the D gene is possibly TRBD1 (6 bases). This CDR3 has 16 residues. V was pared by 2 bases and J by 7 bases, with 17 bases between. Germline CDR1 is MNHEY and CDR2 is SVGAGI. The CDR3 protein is CASSYSRGTHGGELFF. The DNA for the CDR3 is TGTGCCAGCAGTTACAGCAGGGGTACTCACGGCGGGGAGCTGTTTTTT.

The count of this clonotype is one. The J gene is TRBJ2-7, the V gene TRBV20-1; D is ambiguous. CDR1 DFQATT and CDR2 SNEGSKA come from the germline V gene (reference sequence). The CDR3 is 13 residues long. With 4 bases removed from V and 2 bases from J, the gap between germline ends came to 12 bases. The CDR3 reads CSAILESTYEQYF. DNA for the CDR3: TGCAGTGCTATCCTGGAAAGTACCTACGAGCAGTACTTC.

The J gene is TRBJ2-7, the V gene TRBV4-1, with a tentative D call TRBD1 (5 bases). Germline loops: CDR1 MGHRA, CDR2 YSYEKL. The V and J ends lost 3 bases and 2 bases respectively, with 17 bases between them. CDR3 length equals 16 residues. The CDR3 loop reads CASSQRFQTATYEQYF. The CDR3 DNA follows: TGCGCCAGCAGCCAGCGATTCCAGACAGCTACCTACGAGCAGTACTTC.